This paragraph covers one TCR beta chain sequence. Its antigen is unidentified. The CDR3 sequence is 17 residues long. The germline V and J ends were trimmed by 0 bases and 1 base, with 16 bases remaining between them. CDR1 SGDLS and CDR2 YYNGEE come from the germline V gene. The data were obtained in a study of Tregs in tolerant kidney transplant recipients. Repertoires were generated with immunoSEQ multiplex PCR, while TCRdb's copy carries only in-frame clones and drops some. The table has roughly 120,000 clones, about 90% seen once. Findings and caveats of the study: This study did not directly address biological reproducibility.

This TCR was recovered from a human donor in good health. The sample comprised CD4+ T cells from blood. V is TRBV9 and J is TRBJ1-1; D ambiguous. The CDR3 DNA reads TGTGCCAGCAGCGTAGTAAGTGCGGGCAACCCGAACACTGAAGCTTTCTTT. This gives the protein CASSVVSAGNPNTEAFF.